This T cell receptor (beta chain) was captured by sequencing in a study of shared clonotypes between healthy human individuals. Study-wide findings and caveats: A limitation of the genetic and exposure-history diversity represented arose from few donors.

CD45RO negativity and positive selection for CCR7 defined naive CD8 cells, a population that excluded terminally differentiated effector memory CD45RA+ cells. The CDR3 has 13 residues. Germline CDR1 and CDR2: SGHTS and YDEGEE. V was pared by 4 bases and J by 3 bases, with 10 bases between. Comment on this clone: Antigen specificity is unknown.

Method: immunoSEQ multiplex PCR; TCRdb's copy keeps in-frame clones and lacks some. The table lists roughly 2,000,000 clones, 93% of them singletons, with around 1.8% in the top ten. Material: naive CD8+ T cells from PBMCs. The TCR originated in a man between 18 and 35 years old in good health. Some clones in this sample may be carry-over from other donors' samples. The V call is TRBV5-8, the J call TRBJ1-1; TRBD1 is a possible D gene (5 bases). CDR3 bases: TGTGCCAGCAGCATCGGGGGGTACACTGAAGCTTTCTTT. Its protein is CASSIGGYTEAFF.